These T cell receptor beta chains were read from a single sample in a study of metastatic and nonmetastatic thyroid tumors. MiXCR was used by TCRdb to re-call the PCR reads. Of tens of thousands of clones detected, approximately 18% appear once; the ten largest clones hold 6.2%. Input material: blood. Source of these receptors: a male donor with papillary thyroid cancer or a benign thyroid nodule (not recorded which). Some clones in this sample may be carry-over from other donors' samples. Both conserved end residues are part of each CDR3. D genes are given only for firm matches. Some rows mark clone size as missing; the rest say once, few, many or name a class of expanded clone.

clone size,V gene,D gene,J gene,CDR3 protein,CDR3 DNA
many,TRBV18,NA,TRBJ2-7,CASSPRDYEQYF,TGTGCCAGCTCACCACGGGACTACGAGCAGTACTTC
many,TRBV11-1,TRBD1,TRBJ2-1,CASSLEQGAMNNEQFF,TGTGCCAGCAGCTTGGAACAGGGGGCGATGAACAATGAGCAGTTCTTC
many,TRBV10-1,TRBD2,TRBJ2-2,CASRGLAPNTGELFF,TGCGCCAGCAGGGGACTAGCGCCGAACACCGGGGAGCTGTTTTTT
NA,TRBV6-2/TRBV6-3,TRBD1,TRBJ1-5,CASSPRGPNQPQHF,TGTGCCAGCAGTCCCAGGGGGCCGAATCAGCCCCAGCATTTT
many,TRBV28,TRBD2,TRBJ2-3,CASGRVTSGASTDTQYF,TGTGCCAGCGGGCGAGTCACTAGCGGAGCGAGCACAGATACGCAGTATTTT
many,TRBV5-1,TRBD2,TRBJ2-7,CASSRTSGGITPSYEQYF,TGCGCCAGCAGCCGGACTAGCGGGGGGATAACCCCGTCCTACGAGCAGTACTTC
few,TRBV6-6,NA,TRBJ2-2,CASSYAGVGNTGELFF,TGTGCCAGCAGTTACGCTGGAGTAGGAAACACCGGGGAGCTGTTTTTT
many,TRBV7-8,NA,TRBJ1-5,CASSLESNQPQHF,TGTGCCAGCAGCTTAGAAAGCAATCAGCCCCAGCATTTT
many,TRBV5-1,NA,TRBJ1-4,CASSLGAASTNEKLFF,TGCGCCAGCAGCTTGGGGGCAGCCTCAACTAATGAAAAACTGTTTTTT
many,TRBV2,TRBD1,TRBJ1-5,CASRRQGAYQPQHF,TGTGCCAGCAGGCGGCAGGGGGCTTATCAGCCCCAGCATTTT
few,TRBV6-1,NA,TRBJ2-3,CASSESSWSTDTQYF,TGTGCCAGCAGTGAATCTTCGTGGAGCACAGATACGCAGTATTTT
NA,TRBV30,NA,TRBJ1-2,CAWRRTINYGYTF,TGTGCCTGGAGAAGGACAATTAACTATGGCTACACCTTC
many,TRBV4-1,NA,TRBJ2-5,CASSQVVRETQYF,TGCGCCAGCAGCCAAGTCGTCCGGGAGACCCAGTACTTC
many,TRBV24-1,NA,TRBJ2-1,CATRGEGNYNEQFF,TGTGCCACCCGAGGAGAGGGGAACTACAATGAGCAGTTCTTC
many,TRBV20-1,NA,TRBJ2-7,CSARDQGPLSGEQYF,TGCAGTGCTAGAGATCAGGGCCCCCTAAGTGGGGAGCAGTACTTC
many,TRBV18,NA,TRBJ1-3,CASSPGGLTGNTIYF,TGTGCCAGCTCACCAGGGGGCTTGACTGGAAACACCATATATTTT
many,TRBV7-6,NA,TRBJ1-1,CASSSRVGTEAFF,TGTGCCAGCAGCTCCAGGGTAGGCACTGAAGCTTTCTTT
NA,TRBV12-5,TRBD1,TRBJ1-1,CASGKHQGGNTEAFF,TGTGCTAGTGGTAAACACCAGGGGGGGAACACTGAGGCTTTCTTT
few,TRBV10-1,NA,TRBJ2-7,CASSDGGYPGEQYF,TGCGCCAGCAGTGATGGGGGGTACCCCGGTGAGCAGTACTTC
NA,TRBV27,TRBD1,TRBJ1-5,CATKGRTGTNQPQHF,TGTGCCACCAAAGGACGGACAGGGACGAATCAGCCCCAGCATTTT
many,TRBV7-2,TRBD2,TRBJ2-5,CASSLWAGGGQETQYF,TGTGCCAGCAGCTTATGGGCGGGAGGGGGCCAAGAGACCCAGTACTTC
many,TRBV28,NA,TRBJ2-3,CASSPGPLFTDTQYF,TGTGCCAGCAGTCCCGGGCCACTTTTCACAGATACGCAGTATTTT
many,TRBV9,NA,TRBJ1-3,CASSLGGPPASGNTIYF,TGTGCCAGCAGCCTGGGGGGCCCGCCAGCCTCTGGAAACACCATATATTTT
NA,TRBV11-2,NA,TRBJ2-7,CASSLSVSADEQYF,TGTGCCAGCAGCTTAAGCGTCAGTGCGGACGAGCAGTACTTC
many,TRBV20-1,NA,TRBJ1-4,CSASSTRDNEKLFF,TGCAGTGCTAGTTCCACCAGGGATAATGAAAAACTGTTTTTT
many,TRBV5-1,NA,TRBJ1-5,CASSLQGDDQPQHF,TGCGCCAGCAGCTTGCAAGGGGATGATCAGCCCCAGCATTTT